This T cell receptor (beta chain) appears in the sequencing data of a study of CD8+ T cells in alopecia areata. Whole-study context: Tofacitinib treatment spanned 6 to 18 months, with 6 months off drug afterward.

As the sequencing template, cDNA was produced by extracting RNA and reverse transcribing it. Some clones are missing from TCRdb's copy, which holds only in-frame ones; the method was immunoSEQ multiplex PCR. The table shows fewer than 200,000 clones, with about 60% occurring only once. Documented treatment: oral pan-JAK inhibitor, 5-10 mg twice daily. This CDR3 spans 13 amino acids. Germline values: CDR1 SGHRS, CDR2 YFSETQ. V lost 4 bases and J lost 2, with 9 bases in between. This receptor was identified in a human donor with alopecia areata. J is TRBJ1-2 and V is TRBV5-1; perhaps TRBD1 as D (6 bases). The input for sequencing was CD8+ T cells sorted from blood, taken at week 24, from a patient treated with tofacitinib. CDR3 nucleotides: TGCGCCAGCAGCGTAGACAGGAACTATGGCTACACCTTC. Protein: CASSVDRNYGYTF.